These 22 T cell receptor beta chains were all obtained from the same sample, sequenced in a study of spatial heterogeneity in lung cancer. Documented time point: sample taken at primary tumor resection. No cognate antigen is known for these TCRs. TCRdb redid the calling of the 5' RACE reads with MiXCR, one entry per CDR3 protein. Found here are some 15,000 distinct CDR3 sequences, about 4.5% of them singletons; the top ten hold around 18%. Study-level results: Expanded intratumoral alpha and beta TCR counts tracked tumor mutation counts.

This sample comprised lung tumor tissue, obtained at surgery. Receptor source: a female donor with early-stage non-small cell lung cancer.

This clonotype was counted ten times or more. The size of this beta chain means little, since it is a stray read in a library made for alpha chains. The gene calls are TRBV6-1 and TRBJ2-7; D is possibly TRBD1 or TRBD2 (5 bases each). This CDR3 region has 15 residues. Germline loops: CDR1 MNHNS, CDR2 SASEGT. V was shortened by 2 bases and J by 7 bases, with 18 bases between the two germline ends. Here the CDR3 DNA reads TGTGCCAGCAGTGAACGGGGAGACAGTCTGGGGGAGCAGTACTTC. It specifies CASSERGDSLGEQYF.

The table lists this clonotype with a few counts. This beta chain is off target for a library built for alpha chains, so its abundance means little. The J gene is TRBJ1-4, the V gene TRBV27; possibly TRBD1 for D (5 bases). This CDR3 is built from 13 residues. Trimming stripped 7 bases from V and 7 bases from J, with 13 bases between. The V gene's germline CDR1 is MNHEY and CDR2 SMNVEV (reference sequence). The CDR3 is CASIWGWSEKLFF. In nucleotides, the CDR3 is TGTGCCAGCATATGGGGGTGGAGTGAAAAACTGTTTTTT.

Details on this clonotype: Its ends do not fully match the called genes, so a read error is possible. The library was built for alpha chains, so this beta chain is an off-target read and its size means little. The chain combines TRBV11-2 with TRBJ2-5, with 7 bases lining up with TRBD2. Germline V CDR1 and CDR2: SGHAT, FQNNGV. The CDR3 extends over 16 amino acids. The DNA of the CDR3 is TGTGCCAGCAGCCCTACAACGGGGGGATCCCCGGAGAACCAGTACTTC. It yields the protein CASSPTTGGSPENQYF.

In the case of this clonotype: One base away lies a much larger clone, so this may be a sequencing read error. This beta chain turned up in a library designed for alpha chains; as an off-target read, its abundance says little. The genes are TRBV28 and TRBJ1-4; D perhaps matches TRBD1 (6 bases). The CDR3 length is 15 residues. The germline V gene encodes CDR1 MDHEN and CDR2 SYDVKM. CDR3 region: CASQGQSATNEKLLF. As DNA, the CDR3 is TGTGCCAGCCAAGGACAGAGCGCAACTAATGAAAAACTGCTTTTT. The full variable domain, its missing parts supplied by reference TRBV28 and TRBJ1-4, is DVKVTQSSRYLVKRTGEKVFLECVQDMDHENMFWYRQDPGLGLRLIYFSYDVKMKEKGDIPEGYSVSREKKERFSLILESASTNQTSMYLCASQGQSATNEKLLFGSGTQLSVL.

The sample holds many counts of this clonotype. A junction end diverges from the germline sequence, so it may reflect a read error. This beta chain is a stray read from a library made for alpha chains; its abundance is not meaningful. The chain carries TRBV7-6 and TRBJ2-5; D may match TRBD1 or TRBD2 (5 bases each). This CDR3 has 14 residues. Germline CDR1 and CDR2: SGHVS and FNYEAQ. CDR3 sequence (DNA): TGTGCCAGCAGCTTAGCGGGGGTCGGGGAGACCCATTACTTC. Its translation: CASSLAGVGETHYF. The full variable domain, rest sourced from reference TRBV7-6 and TRBJ2-5, is GAGVSQSPRYKVTKRGQDVALRCDPISGHVSLYWYRQALGQGPEFLTYFNYEAQQDKSGLPNDRFSAERPEGSISTLTIQRTEQRDSAMYRCASSLAGVGETHYFGPGTRLLVL.

By sample fraction, this clonotype is medium-sized. This beta chain turned up in a library designed for alpha chains; as an off-target read, its abundance says little. The rearrangement links TRBV10-3 to TRBJ1-4; weak D call: TRBD1 (5 bases). The ends were cut back, 5 bases at V and 7 bases at J, with 14 bases in the middle. Germline CDR1 ENHRY, CDR2 SYGVKD. This CDR3 has 14 amino acids. The CDR3 protein is CAISSQGAGEKLFF. Here the CDR3 DNA reads TGTGCCATCAGTTCTCAGGGTGCGGGTGAAAAACTGTTTTTT.

This clonotype was observed many times. Within a library made for alpha chains, this beta chain is off target, and its count is uninformative. This rearrangement joins TRBV7-8 to TRBJ1-3; perhaps TRBD1 as D (5 bases). The V end was cut by 2 bases, the J end by 0 bases, with 5 bases between. Germline-derived CDR1 and CDR2 are SGHVS and FQNEAQ. The CDR3 is 14 amino acids. The CDR3 spells CASSLTGSGNTIYF. CDR3 DNA sequence: TGTGCCAGCAGCTTAACAGGCTCTGGAAACACCATATATTTT.

This clonotype occurred many times. With the library built for alpha chains, this beta chain is off target and its frequency is not meaningful. The CDR3 nucleotides are TGTGCCAGCAGTTATCAGGGAAAGGGCTACACCTTC. Protein: CASSYQGKGYTF. V usage is TRBV6-6 and J usage is TRBJ1-2; tentatively, D is TRBD1 (5 bases). Germline-derived CDR1 and CDR2 are MNHNY and SVGAGI (reference sequence). V lost 3 bases to trimming and J lost 8 bases, with 10 bases between them. The CDR3 has 12 amino acids.

This clonotype was found many times. With the library built for alpha chains, this beta chain is off target and its frequency is not meaningful. This chain uses TRBV5-1 with TRBJ2-2, with a possible D match to TRBD1 (6 bases). The CDR3 is made up of 15 amino acids. The germline V gene encodes CDR1 SGHRS and CDR2 YFSETQ. V shed 3 bases and J shed 4 bases, with 13 bases lying between them. In DNA form, the CDR3 reads TGCGCCAGCAGCTGGGAACAGGGTTTCACCGGGGAGCTGTTTTTT. Amino acid sequence: CASSWEQGFTGELFF.

This clonotype was recorded at least ten times. This beta chain is off target for a library built for alpha chains, so its abundance means little. CDR3 region: CASSDSVSVTEAFF. The CDR3 DNA follows: TGCGCCAGCAGTGATTCGGTTAGCGTAACTGAAGCTTTCTTT. This chain uses TRBV10-2 with TRBJ1-1; D not resolved. CDR3 size: 14 residues. Between the trimmed V and J ends, which lost 3 bases and 5 bases, there was a span of 13 bases. CDR1 is WSHSY, CDR2 SAAADI, per germline.

This clonotype was seen repeatedly, ten times or more. For a library built for alpha chains, this beta chain is a stray read; little rests on its size. The rearrangement links TRBV7-2 to TRBJ2-1; no clear D. CDR3 length: 14 residues. Per the germline V gene, CDR1 is SGHTA and CDR2 is FQGNSA. The V end lost 4 bases, the J end lost 3 bases, and 10 bases lay between the germline ends. Written as DNA, the CDR3 is TGTGCCAGCAGCTGGGATTCGAGCTACAATGAGCAGTTCTTC. Protein sequence: CASSWDSSYNEQFF.

This clonotype was observed a few times. This beta chain is off target for a library built for alpha chains, so its abundance means little. V is TRBV12-3 or TRBV12-4 and J is TRBJ1-3, with D hard to call. Between the trimmed V and J ends, which lost 1 base and 0 bases, there was a span of 7 bases. The CDR3 is 15 residues long. The CDR3 nucleotides read TGTGCCAGCAGTTTAGGGGATCTCTCTGGAAACACCATATATTTT. It yields the protein CASSLGDLSGNTIYF.

This clonotype was counted ten times or more. Little can be read into the size of this beta chain, an off-target read in a library designed for alpha chains. The rearrangement joins TRBV11-2 to TRBJ2-3; TRBD1 agrees at 8 bases. Trimming cost V 5 bases and J 14 bases; bases outside gene matches: 9. CDR3 length: 12 residues. Germline lookup yields CDR1 SGHAT and CDR2 FQNNGV. The CDR3 DNA reads as TGTGCCAGCAGCCCAGGGGGCGGCGGGCCGTATTTT. Residues: CASSPGGGGPYF.

This clonotype was detected ten times or more. This beta chain represents an off-target read in a library built for alpha chains; its size is of limited meaning. The chain combines TRBV20-1 with TRBJ2-7; 14 nucleotides agree with TRBD2. From germline, CDR1 is DFQATT and CDR2 SNEGSKA (reference sequence). With V trimmed by 1 base and J by 0 bases, 5 bases remained unmatched. The CDR3 contains 17 residues. CDR3 protein: CSARAGTSGGLSYEQYF. The CDR3 DNA reads TGCAGTGCTAGAGCCGGGACTAGCGGGGGCCTCTCCTACGAGCAGTACTTC.

As concerns this clonotype: Little can be read into the size of this beta chain, an off-target read in a library designed for alpha chains. The genes are TRBV7-3 and TRBJ1-2; D possibly corresponds to TRBD1 (5 bases). This CDR3 contains 13 residues. Germline V lookup: CDR1 SGHTA, CDR2 FQGTGA. V lost 2 bases to trimming and J lost 6 bases, with 10 bases between them. The CDR3 nucleotides are TGTGCCAGCAGCTTATCGGGGGACGATGGCTACACCTTC. Translated, it gives CASSLSGDDGYTF. Combining the CDR3 with reference TRBV7-3 and TRBJ1-2 gives the whole variable domain GAGVSQTPSNKVTEKGKYVELRCDPISGHTALYWYRQSLGQGPEFLIYFQGTGAADDSGLPNDRFFAVRPEGSVSTLKIQRTERGDSAVYLCASSLSGDDGYTFGSGTRLTVV.

This clonotype occurred a few times. This beta chain is an off-target read within a library intended for alpha chains, so its frequency means little. The CDR3 protein is CASSPGWTEAFF. The CDR3 DNA sequence: TGTGCCAGCAGCCCCGGATGGACTGAAGCTTTCTTT. This chain connects TRBV12-3 or TRBV12-4 to TRBJ1-1; no reliable D call. V lost 6 bases and J lost 5, with 10 bases in between. This CDR3 spans 12 amino acids.

This clonotype was observed many times. Found in a library prepared for alpha chains, this beta chain is an off-target read, and its abundance has little meaning. The J gene is TRBJ2-2, the V gene TRBV5-1; 9 bases match TRBD2. V shed 3 bases, J shed 4 bases, and the junction held 4 bases outside the gene matches. Per the germline V gene, CDR1 is SGHRS and CDR2 is YFSETQ. The CDR3 is 15 residues long. The CDR3 region is CASSSGTSITGELFF. The CDR3 DNA follows: TGCGCCAGCAGCTCCGGGACTAGCATCACCGGGGAGCTGTTTTTT.

To note about this clonotype: Being off target in a library aimed at alpha chains, this beta chain has a size of little meaning. This chain joins TRBV10-3 and TRBJ2-5, with D perhaps given as TRBD1 or TRBD2 (5 bases each). Germline CDR1 and CDR2: ENHRY and SYGVKD. This CDR3 has 12 residues. Trimming stripped 11 bases from V and 3 bases from J, with 13 bases between. The CDR3 spells CASRDDEETQYF. The CDR3 coding sequence is TGTGCCTCCCGGGACGACGAAGAGACCCAGTACTTC.

There are a few counts of this clonotype. This beta chain turned up in a library designed for alpha chains; as an off-target read, its abundance says little. This sequence joins TRBV11-2 and TRBJ2-7, with 7 bases aligning to TRBD1. J gave up 2 bases and V 4 bases, and 5 bases lay outside the gene matches. The CDR3 consists of 14 residues. Germline V CDR1 and CDR2: SGHAT, FQNNGV. The CDR3 region has the DNA TGTGCCAGCAGCTCGACAGGGCGGGCCTACGAGCAGTACTTC. Translating gives CASSSTGRAYEQYF.

Many counts were recorded for this clonotype. A library prepared for alpha chains yielded this beta chain as an off-target read; its size is of little meaning. The genes are TRBV11-2 and TRBJ2-4; 13 bases are a match to TRBD2. The V and J ends lost 4 bases and 9 bases, in that order; junction bases with no gene match: 9. Germline values: CDR1 SGHAT, CDR2 FQNNGV. The CDR3 has 16 residues. CDR3 DNA: TGTGCCAGCAGCTCCAGACTAGCGGGGGGTTTAAGCATTCAGTACTTC. It translates to CASSSRLAGGLSIQYF.

This clonotype was counted ten times or more. This beta chain is an unintended read in a library built for alpha chains; its size means little. The J gene is TRBJ1-1, the V gene TRBV6-5; D may be TRBD1 (6 bases). This CDR3 contains 13 residues. Germline-derived CDR1 and CDR2 are MNHEY and SVGAGI. Trimming removed 4 bases from V and 3 bases from J, with 9 bases in between. CDR3 coding DNA: TGTGCCAGCAGTTCCCCAGGGGACACTGAAGCTTTCTTT. Residues: CASSSPGDTEAFF.

Notes on this clonotype: Since it is a stray read in a library aimed at alpha chains, this beta chain has a size that is not meaningful. The rearrangement uses TRBV20-1 and TRBJ1-4, with TRBD1 matching over 9 bases. Trimming took 4 bases from V and 9 from J; bases not matched to a gene: 6. CDR1 is DFQATT and CDR2 is SNEGSKA in the germline V gene (reference sequence). This CDR3 is 13 amino acids long. The CDR3 DNA reads as TGCAGTGCTACCGGGACAGGGCTGAAAAAACTGTTTTTT. Translating gives CSATGTGLKKLFF.